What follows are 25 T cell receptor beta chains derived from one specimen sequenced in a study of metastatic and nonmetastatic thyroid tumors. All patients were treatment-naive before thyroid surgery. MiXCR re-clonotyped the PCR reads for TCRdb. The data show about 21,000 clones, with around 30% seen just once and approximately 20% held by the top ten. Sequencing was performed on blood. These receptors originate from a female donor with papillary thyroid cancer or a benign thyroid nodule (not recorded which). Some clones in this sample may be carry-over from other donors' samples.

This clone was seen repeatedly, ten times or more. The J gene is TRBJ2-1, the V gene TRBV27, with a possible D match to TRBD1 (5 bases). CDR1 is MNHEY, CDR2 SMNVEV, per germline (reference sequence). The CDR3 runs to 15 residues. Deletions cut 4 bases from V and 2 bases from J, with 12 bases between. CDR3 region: CASSYQGDTYNEQFF. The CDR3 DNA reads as TGTGCCAGCAGTTACCAAGGGGATACCTACAATGAGCAGTTCTTC.

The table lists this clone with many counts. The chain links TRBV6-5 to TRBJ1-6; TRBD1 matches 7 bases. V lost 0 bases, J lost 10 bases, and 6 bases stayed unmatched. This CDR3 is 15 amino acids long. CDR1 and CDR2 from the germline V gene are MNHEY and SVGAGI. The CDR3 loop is CASSYSSGGWSPLHF. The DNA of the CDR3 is TGTGCCAGCAGTTACTCTTCAGGGGGTTGGTCACCCCTCCACTTT.

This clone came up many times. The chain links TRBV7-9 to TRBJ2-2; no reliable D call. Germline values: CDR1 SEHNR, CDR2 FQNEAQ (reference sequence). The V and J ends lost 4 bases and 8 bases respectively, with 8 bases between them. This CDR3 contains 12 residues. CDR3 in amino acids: CASSYGTGELFF. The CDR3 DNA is TGTGCCAGCAGCTACGGAACGGGGGAGCTGTTTTTT.

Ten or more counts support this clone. As DNA, the CDR3 is TGCGCCAGCAGTCAGGGGACCTACAATGAGCAGTTCTTC. It yields the protein CASSQGTYNEQFF. The chain combines TRBV10-1 with TRBJ2-1; D possibly corresponds to TRBD1 (6 bases). This CDR3 is built from 13 residues. Trimming stripped 5 bases from V and 2 bases from J, with 7 bases between. The germline V gene encodes CDR1 WNHNN and CDR2 SYGVQD (reference sequence).

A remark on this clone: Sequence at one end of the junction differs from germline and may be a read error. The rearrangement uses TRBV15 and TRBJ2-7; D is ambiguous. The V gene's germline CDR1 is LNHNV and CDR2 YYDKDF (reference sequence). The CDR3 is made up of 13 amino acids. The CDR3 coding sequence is TGTGCCACCACCTCAGAATGGGGTTACGACCAGTACTTC. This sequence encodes CATTSEWGYDQYF.

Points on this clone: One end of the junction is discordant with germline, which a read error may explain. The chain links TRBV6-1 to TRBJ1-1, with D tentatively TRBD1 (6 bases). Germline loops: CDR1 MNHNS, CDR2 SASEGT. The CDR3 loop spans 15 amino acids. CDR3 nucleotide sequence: TGTGCCAGCAGTGACGAGGGGGGGCCGAGCACTGAAGCTATCTTT. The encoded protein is CASSDEGGPSTEAIF.

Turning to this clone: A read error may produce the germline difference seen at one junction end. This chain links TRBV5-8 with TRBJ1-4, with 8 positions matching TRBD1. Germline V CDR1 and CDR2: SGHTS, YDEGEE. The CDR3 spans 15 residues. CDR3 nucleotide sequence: TGTGCCAGTAGCCGAATCGACAGGGGTAATGAAAAACGGTTGTTT. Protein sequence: CASSRIDRGNEKRLF.

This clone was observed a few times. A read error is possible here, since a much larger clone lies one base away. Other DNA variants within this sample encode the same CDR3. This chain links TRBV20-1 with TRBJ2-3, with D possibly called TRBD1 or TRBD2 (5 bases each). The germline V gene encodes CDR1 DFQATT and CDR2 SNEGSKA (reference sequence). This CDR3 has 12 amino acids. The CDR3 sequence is CSARVGEITQYF. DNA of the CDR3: TGTAGTGCTAGAGTGGGGGAGATTACGCAGTATTTT.

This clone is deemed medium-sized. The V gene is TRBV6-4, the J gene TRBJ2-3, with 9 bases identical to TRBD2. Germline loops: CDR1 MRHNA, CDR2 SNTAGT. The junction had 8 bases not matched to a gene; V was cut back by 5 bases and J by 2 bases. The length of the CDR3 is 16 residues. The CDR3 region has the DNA TGTGCCAGCAGTTGGTCTAGCGGGACTTCCACAGATACGCAGTATTTT. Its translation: CASSWSSGTSTDTQYF.

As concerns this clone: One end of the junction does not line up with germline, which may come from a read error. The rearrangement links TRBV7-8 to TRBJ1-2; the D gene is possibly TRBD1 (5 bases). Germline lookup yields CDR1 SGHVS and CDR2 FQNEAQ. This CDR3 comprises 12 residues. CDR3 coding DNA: TGTGCCAGCATCTTAGCAACGCAGGGTTTCACCTTC. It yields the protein CASILATQGFTF.

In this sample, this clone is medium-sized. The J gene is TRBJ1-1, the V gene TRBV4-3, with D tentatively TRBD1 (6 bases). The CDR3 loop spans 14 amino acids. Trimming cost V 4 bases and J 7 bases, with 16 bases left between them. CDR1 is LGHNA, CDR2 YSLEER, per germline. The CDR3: CASSPGTGASEAFF. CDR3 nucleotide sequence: TGCGCCAGCAGCCCCGGGACGGGGGCGAGTGAAGCTTTCTTT.

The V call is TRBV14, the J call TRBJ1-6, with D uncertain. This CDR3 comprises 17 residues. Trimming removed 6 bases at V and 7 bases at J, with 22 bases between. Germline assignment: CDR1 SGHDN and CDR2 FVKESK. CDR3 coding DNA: TGTGCCAGCAGAACCACCACCGGAGGGAGCGGAAATTCACCCCTCCACTTT. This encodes CASRTTTGGSGNSPLHF.

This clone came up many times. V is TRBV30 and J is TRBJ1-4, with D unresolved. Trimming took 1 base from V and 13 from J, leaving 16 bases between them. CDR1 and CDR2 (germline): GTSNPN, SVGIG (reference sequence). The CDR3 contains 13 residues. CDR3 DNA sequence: TGTGCCTGGAGTGCCTCACCCCAATGGGGACTGTTTTTT. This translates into CAWSASPQWGLFF.

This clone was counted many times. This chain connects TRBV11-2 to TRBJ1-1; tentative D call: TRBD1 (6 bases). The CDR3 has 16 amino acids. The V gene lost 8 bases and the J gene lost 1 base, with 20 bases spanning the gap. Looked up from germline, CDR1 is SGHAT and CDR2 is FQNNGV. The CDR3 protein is CASRGGASVRNTEAFF. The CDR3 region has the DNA TGTGCCAGCCGGGGGGGGGCCTCGGTGAGGAACACTGAAGCTTTCTTT. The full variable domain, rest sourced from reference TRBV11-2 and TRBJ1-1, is EAGVAQSPRYKIIEKRQSVAFWCNPISGHATLYWYQQILGQGPKLLIQFQNNGVVDDSQLPKDRFSAERLKGVDSTLKIQPAKLEDSAVYLCASRGGASVRNTEAFFGQGTRLTVV.

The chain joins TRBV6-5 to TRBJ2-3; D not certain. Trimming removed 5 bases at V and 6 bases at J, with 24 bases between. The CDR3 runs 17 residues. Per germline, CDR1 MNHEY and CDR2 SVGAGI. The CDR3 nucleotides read TGTGCCAGCAGTCCCCGCCCCCCGATGGAAACGGTGGATACGCAGTATTTT. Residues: CASSPRPPMETVDTQYF.

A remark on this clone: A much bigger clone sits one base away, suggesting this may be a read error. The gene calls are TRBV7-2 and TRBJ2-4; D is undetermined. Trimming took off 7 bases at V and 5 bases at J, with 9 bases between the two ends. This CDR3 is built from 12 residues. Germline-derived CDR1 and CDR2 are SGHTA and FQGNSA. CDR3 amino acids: CASISPQNIQYF. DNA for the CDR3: TGTGCCAGCATCTCCCCGCAAAACATTCAGTACTTC.

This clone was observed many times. The DNA of the CDR3 is TGTGCCAGCAGCTCAGAAGGGCAGGGGGATTCACCCCTCCACTTT. Translated: CASSSEGQGDSPLHF. This chain connects TRBV28 to TRBJ1-6, with 7 bases matching TRBD1. Germline lookup yields CDR1 MDHEN and CDR2 SYDVKM. V lost 6 bases, J lost 8 bases, and 10 bases stayed unmatched. The CDR3 is 15 residues long.

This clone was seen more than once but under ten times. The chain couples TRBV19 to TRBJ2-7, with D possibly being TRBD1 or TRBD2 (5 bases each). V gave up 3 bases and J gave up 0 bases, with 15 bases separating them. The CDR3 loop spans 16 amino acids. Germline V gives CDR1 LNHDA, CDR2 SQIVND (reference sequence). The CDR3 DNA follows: TGTGCCAGTAGTATCAGAGAGGGGTCCAACTCCTACGAGCAGTACTTC. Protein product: CASSIREGSNSYEQYF.

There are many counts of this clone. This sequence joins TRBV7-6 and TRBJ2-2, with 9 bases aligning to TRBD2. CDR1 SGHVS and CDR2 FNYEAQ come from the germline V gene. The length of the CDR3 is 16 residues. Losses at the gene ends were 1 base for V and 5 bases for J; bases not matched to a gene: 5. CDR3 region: CASSLVSGGGTGELFF. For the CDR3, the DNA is TGTGCCAGCAGCTTAGTTAGCGGGGGAGGAACCGGGGAGCTGTTTTTT.

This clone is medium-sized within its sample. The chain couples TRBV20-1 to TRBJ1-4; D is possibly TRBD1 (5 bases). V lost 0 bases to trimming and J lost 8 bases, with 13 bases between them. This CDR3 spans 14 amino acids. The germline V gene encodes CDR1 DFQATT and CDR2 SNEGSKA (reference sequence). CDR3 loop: CSARDRWGREKLFF. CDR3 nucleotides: TGCAGTGCTAGAGATCGGTGGGGGAGGGAAAAACTGTTTTTT.

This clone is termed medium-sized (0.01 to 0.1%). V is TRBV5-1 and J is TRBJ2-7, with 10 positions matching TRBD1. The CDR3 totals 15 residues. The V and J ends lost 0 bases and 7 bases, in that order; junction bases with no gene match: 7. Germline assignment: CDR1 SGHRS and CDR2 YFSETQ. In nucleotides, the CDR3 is TGCGCCAGCAGCTTGGTGGACAGGGGGTTTGAAGAGCAGTACTTC. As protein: CASSLVDRGFEEQYF.

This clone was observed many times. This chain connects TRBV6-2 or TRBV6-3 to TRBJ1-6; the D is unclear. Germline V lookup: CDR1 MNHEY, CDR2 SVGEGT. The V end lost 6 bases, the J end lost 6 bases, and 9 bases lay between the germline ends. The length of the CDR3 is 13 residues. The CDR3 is CASRREVNSPLHF. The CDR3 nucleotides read TGTGCCAGCAGGAGGGAAGTTAATTCACCCCTCCACTTT.

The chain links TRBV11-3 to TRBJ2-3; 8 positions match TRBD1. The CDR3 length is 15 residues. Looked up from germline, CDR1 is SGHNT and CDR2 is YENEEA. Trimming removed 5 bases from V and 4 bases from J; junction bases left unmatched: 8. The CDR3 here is CASSPGQGSADTQYF. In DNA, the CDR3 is TGTGCCAGCAGCCCCGGACAGGGATCTGCAGATACGCAGTATTTT.

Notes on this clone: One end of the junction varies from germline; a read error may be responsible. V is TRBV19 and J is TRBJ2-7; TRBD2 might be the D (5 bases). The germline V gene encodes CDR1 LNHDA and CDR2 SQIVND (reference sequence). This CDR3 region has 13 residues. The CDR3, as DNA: TGTGACAGTAGTATAGGTTCTAGCTACGTGCTGTACTTC. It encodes CDSSIGSSYVLYF.

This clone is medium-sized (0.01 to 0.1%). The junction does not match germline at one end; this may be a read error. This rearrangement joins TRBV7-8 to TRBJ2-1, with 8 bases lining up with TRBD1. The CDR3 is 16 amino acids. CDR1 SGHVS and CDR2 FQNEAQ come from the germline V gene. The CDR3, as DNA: TGTGCCAGCAGCATATACCGGACAGGGTCCTTCAATGAGCAGTTCTTC. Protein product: CASSIYRTGSFNEQFF.